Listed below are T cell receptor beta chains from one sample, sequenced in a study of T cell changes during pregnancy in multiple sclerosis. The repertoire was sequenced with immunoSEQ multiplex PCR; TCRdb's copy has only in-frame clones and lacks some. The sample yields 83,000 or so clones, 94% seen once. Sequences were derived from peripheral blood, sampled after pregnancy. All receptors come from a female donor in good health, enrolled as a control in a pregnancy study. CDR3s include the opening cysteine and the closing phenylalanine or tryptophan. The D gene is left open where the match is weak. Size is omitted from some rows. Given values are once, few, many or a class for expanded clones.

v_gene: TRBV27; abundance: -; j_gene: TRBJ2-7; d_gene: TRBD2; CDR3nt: TGTGCCAGCAGTCTTAGCGGGACTACCTACGAGCAGTACTTC; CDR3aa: CASSLSGTTYEQYF
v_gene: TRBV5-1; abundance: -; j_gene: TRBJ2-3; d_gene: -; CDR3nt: TGCGCCAGCAGCTTGGCGTTGGGGAGGTCAGATACGCAGTATTTT; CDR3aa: CASSLALGRSDTQYF
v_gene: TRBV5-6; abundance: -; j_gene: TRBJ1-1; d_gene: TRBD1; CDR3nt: TGTGCCAGCAGCTCGGGATTAGTACCGGGACAGGGGAATACTGAAGCTTTCTTT; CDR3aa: CASSSGLVPGQGNTEAFF
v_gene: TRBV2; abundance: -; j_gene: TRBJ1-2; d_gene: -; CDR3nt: TGTGCCAGCACCCTAGAGGGCCTTTCTGGCTACACCTTC; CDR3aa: CASTLEGLSGYTF
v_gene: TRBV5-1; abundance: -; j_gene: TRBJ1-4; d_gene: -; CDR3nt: TGCGCCAGCAGCTTGGACAGGGTGGATGAAAAACTGTTTTTT; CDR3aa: CASSLDRVDEKLFF
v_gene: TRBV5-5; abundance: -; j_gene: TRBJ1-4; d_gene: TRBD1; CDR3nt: TGTGCCAGCAGCTTGGGGAAAGGGACAGTAGAGAAACTGTTTTTT; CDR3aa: CASSLGKGTVEKLFF
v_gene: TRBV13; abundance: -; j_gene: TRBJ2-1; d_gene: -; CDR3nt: TGTGCCAGCACGTTCAGGGCGTACAATGAGCAGTTCTTC; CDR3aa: CASTFRAYNEQFF
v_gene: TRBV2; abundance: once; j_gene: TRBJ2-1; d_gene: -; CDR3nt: TGTGCCCTCTACGGCGGGACTTACGACAATGAGCAGTTCTTC; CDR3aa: CALYGGTYDNEQFF
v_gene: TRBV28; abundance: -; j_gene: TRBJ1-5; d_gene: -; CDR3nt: TGTGCCAGCAGTTTAACAGAATATAGCAATCAGCCCCAGCATTTT; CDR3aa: CASSLTEYSNQPQHF
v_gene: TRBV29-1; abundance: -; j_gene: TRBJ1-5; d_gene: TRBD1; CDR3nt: TGCAGCGTTGGGCAGGGGGCTGGACAGCCCCAGCATTTT; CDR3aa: CSVGQGAGQPQHF
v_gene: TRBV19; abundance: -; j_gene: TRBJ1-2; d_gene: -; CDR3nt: TGTGCCAGCGAACCAATGGGCCAGGGAACTAACTATGGCTACACCTTC; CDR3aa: CASEPMGQGTNYGYTF
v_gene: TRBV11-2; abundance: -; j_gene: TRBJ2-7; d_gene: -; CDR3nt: TGTGCCAGCAGCTTAGAGGGGGCCTCGAACTACGAGCAGTACTTC; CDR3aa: CASSLEGASNYEQYF
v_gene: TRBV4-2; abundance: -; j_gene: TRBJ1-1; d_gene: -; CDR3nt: TGTGCCAGCAGCCAAGTAAGGCGGAGGGAGACTGAAGCTTTCTTT; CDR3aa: CASSQVRRRETEAFF
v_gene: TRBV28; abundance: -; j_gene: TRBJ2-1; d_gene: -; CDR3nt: TGTGCCAGCATACCCGACAAGGGGCCCAATGAGCAGTTCTTC; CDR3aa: CASIPDKGPNEQFF
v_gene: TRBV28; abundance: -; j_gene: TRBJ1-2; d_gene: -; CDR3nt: TGTGCCACCGGGGGGGAGTACCTGGACTATGGCTACACCTTC; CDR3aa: CATGGEYLDYGYTF
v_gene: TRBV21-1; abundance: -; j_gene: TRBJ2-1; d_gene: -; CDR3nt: TGTGCCAGCAGGTCAGGAGGCGAAGATGAGCAGTTCTTC; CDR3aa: CASRSGGEDEQFF
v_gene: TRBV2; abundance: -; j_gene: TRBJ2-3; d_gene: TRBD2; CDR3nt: TGTGCCAGCAGTGAATTAGACCGGCTAGCGGAGAACCTGGATAGCACAGATACGCAGTATTTT; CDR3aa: CASSELDRLAENLDSTDTQYF
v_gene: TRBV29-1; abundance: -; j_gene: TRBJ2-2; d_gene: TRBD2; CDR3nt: TGCAGCGCCGGACTAGCGGGAGCGTTAACCGGGGAGCTGTTTTTT; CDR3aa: CSAGLAGALTGELFF
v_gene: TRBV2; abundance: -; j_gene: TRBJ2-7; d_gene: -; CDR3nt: TGTGCCAGCAGTGCCCGGTACCTAACCTACGAGCAGTACTTC; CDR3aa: CASSARYLTYEQYF
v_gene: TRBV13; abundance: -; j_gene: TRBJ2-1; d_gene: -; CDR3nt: TGTGCCAGCAGCCCTGATTCTCCAGGGGACAAGCACCAAGGGAGCTCCTACAATGAGCAGTTCTTC; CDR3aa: CASSPDSPGDKHQGSSYNEQFF
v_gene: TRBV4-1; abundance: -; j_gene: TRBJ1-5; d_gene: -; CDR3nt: TGCGCCAGCAGCCAAGAACCCGGGTTTCAGCCCCAGCATTTT; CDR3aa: CASSQEPGFQPQHF
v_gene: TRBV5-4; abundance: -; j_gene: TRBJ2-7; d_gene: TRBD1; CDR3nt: TGTGCCAGCAGCTTTGGCGGGACAGGGCCTTACGAGCAGTACTTC; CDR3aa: CASSFGGTGPYEQYF
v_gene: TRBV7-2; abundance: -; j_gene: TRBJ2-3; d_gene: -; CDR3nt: TGTGCCAGCAGCTTAGTAGCGCGGAGGAGCACAGATACGCAGTATTTT; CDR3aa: CASSLVARRSTDTQYF
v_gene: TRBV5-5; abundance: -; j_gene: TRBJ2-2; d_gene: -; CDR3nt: TGTGCCAGCAGCTTGGACAGGGTGGGAAATACCGGGGAGCTGTTTTTT; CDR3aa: CASSLDRVGNTGELFF
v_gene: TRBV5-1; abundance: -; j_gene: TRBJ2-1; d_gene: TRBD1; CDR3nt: TGCGCCAGCAGTAAAGGACAGGGCGGTTGGAATGAGCAGTTCTTC; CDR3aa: CASSKGQGGWNEQFF
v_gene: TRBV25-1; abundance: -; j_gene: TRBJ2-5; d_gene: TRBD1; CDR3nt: TGTGCCAGCAGTGTATGGACAGGGGGCTGGGAGACCCAGTACTTC; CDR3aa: CASSVWTGGWETQYF
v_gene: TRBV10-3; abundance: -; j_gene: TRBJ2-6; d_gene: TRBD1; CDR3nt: TGTGCCATCAGTGAAGGGGGCGGTGTCGGGGCCAACGTCCTGACTTTC; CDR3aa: CAISEGGGVGANVLTF
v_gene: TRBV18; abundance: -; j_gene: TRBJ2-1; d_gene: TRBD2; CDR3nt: TGTGCCAGCTCACCACCGGCTGGCGGGAGAGAGGGAAATGAGCAGTTCTTC; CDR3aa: CASSPPAGGREGNEQFF
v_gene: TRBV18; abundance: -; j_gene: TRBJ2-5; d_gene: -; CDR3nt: TGTGCCAGCTCACCGCTGGGGGGAGAGACCCAGTACTTC; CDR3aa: CASSPLGGETQYF